Listed here are 29 T cell receptor beta chains from one sample, sequenced in a study of T-cell memory formation after mild COVID-19. A single record per CDR3 protein comes from TCRdb applying MiXCR to the 5' RACE reads. The data contain roughly 280,000 distinct CDR3 sequences, around 15% of them singletons. The source material was PBMCs or a T cell subset sorted from them (not recorded which). These receptors were taken from a man younger than 35 who had mild COVID-19 (a few samples of this study predate the infection). Cell type and time point are not known.

This clonotype has a handful of counts. The chain is built from TRBV11-2 and TRBJ2-1; D gene ambiguous. The CDR3 has 15 residues. The germline V gene encodes CDR1 SGHAT and CDR2 FQNNGV. Trimming shortened V by 3 bases and J by 10 bases, and 19 bases separated the two germline ends. The CDR3 reads CASSFVSTRPWEQFF. The CDR3 bases are TGTGCCAGCAGCTTTGTTTCCACCAGGCCGTGGGAGCAGTTCTTC.

This clonotype has ten or more counts. The chain combines TRBV9 with TRBJ2-1; TRBD2 agrees at 10 bases. This CDR3 has 16 amino acids. Germline CDR1 is SGDLS and CDR2 is YYNGEE. V dropped 0 bases and J dropped 8; count of bases not matched to a gene: 8. The CDR3 loop is CASSVAGSGGSDEQFF. The DNA of the CDR3 is TGTGCCAGCAGCGTAGCTGGTAGCGGGGGGAGCGATGAGCAGTTCTTC.

The chain links TRBV19 to TRBJ1-1; 8 nucleotides align to TRBD1. The germline gives CDR1 LNHDA, CDR2 SQIVND (reference sequence). V lost 2 bases, J lost 11 bases, and 7 bases stayed unmatched. The CDR3 sequence is 13 residues long. CDR3 nucleotide sequence: TGTGCCAGTAGTATATCCGGGACAGGAGGCGCTTTCTTT. This translates into CASSISGTGGAFF.

This clonotype was detected ten times or more. The chain joins TRBV12-3 or TRBV12-4 to TRBJ2-2; D gene unclear. The V end was cut by 7 bases, the J end by 6 bases, with 18 bases between. The CDR3 totals 15 residues. CDR3 bases: TGTGCCAGCACCATACTAACCCCACGCGCCGGGGAGCTGTTTTTT. Amino acids: CASTILTPRAGELFF.

The chain joins TRBV19 to TRBJ1-4; weak D call: TRBD1 (5 bases). The ends were cut back, 2 bases at V and 3 bases at J, with 13 bases in the middle. Germline V gene sequence: CDR1 LNHDA, CDR2 SQIVND (reference sequence). This CDR3 has 16 residues. The CDR3 DNA sequence: TGTGCCAGTAGTATATCCCGACAGAGTCCTAATGAAAAACTGTTTTTT. Its translation is CASSISRQSPNEKLFF.

This clonotype was observed many times. The gene calls are TRBV7-6 and TRBJ1-4; a weak D match, TRBD1 (5 bases). Germline CDR1 and CDR2: SGHVS and FNYEAQ. Between the trimmed V and J ends, which lost 1 base and 8 bases, there was a span of 14 bases. The CDR3 contains 15 residues. Here the CDR3 reads CASSLVQGGGEKLFF. CDR3 nucleotide sequence: TGTGCCAGCAGCTTAGTCCAGGGAGGAGGAGAAAAACTGTTTTTT.

The V call is TRBV7-2, the J call TRBJ1-5; unclear D gene. The germline V gene encodes CDR1 SGHTA and CDR2 FQGNSA. The CDR3 runs to 12 residues. The V end lost 1 base, the J end lost 7 bases, and 5 bases lay between the germline ends. Here the CDR3 DNA reads TGTGCCAGCAGCTTAGGGGTACAGCCCCAGCATTTT. Protein product: CASSLGVQPQHF. The full variable domain, completed using reference TRBV7-2 and TRBJ1-5, is GAGVSQSPSNKVTEKGKDVELRCDPISGHTALYWYRQSLGQGLEFLIYFQGNSAPDKSGLPSDRFSAERTGGSVSTLTIQRTQQEDSAVYLCASSLGVQPQHFGDGTRLSIL.

The sample holds a few counts of this clonotype. This chain joins TRBV12-3 or TRBV12-4 and TRBJ1-5, with D unresolved. Deletions cut 6 bases from V and 3 bases from J, with 12 bases between. The CDR3 extends over 14 amino acids. The CDR3 here is CASSRDTVNQPQHF. CDR3 nucleotide sequence: TGTGCCAGCAGCCGCGACACCGTCAATCAGCCCCAGCATTTT.

This clonotype has a handful of counts. This sequence joins TRBV4-2 and TRBJ1-1; D is unclear. Germline-derived CDR1 and CDR2 are LGHNA and YNFKEQ. The CDR3 is 14 residues long. Trimming took off 3 bases at V and 5 bases at J, with 13 bases between the two ends. The CDR3: CASSQTGGITEAFF. The CDR3 DNA follows: TGTGCCAGCAGCCAGACGGGTGGTATAACTGAAGCTTTCTTT.

J is TRBJ1-2 and V is TRBV5-1; weak D call: TRBD1 (5 bases). CDR3 length equals 14 residues. V shed 6 bases and J shed 0 bases, with 12 bases lying between them. Germline-derived CDR1 and CDR2 are SGHRS and YFSETQ. The CDR3 bases are TGCGCCAGCATCAGACAGCAATCTAACTATGGCTACACCTTC. This encodes CASIRQQSNYGYTF.

V is TRBV12-3 or TRBV12-4 and J is TRBJ2-7; D is uncertain. The V end was cut by 6 bases, the J end by 7 bases, with 10 bases between. CDR3 size: 11 residues. CDR3 residues: CASRTMEEQYF. In DNA form, the CDR3 reads TGTGCCAGCAGGACGATGGAAGAGCAGTACTTC.

This clonotype appeared a few times. The chain employs TRBV12-3 or TRBV12-4 and TRBJ2-3; 7 bases are shared with TRBD1. J gave up 6 bases and V 5 bases, and 8 bases lay outside the gene matches. This CDR3 is 14 amino acids long. CDR3 loop: CASSRQGNGDTQYF. The CDR3 DNA reads TGTGCCAGCAGTAGACAGGGAAATGGGGATACGCAGTATTTT.

This clonotype was recorded a few times. The rearrangement links TRBV29-1 to TRBJ2-7; D may be TRBD1 or TRBD2 (5 bases each). Germline CDR1 is SQVTM and CDR2 is ANQGSEA. Trimming cost V 3 bases and J 7 bases, with 10 bases left between them. The CDR3 contains 11 residues. CDR3 in amino acids: CSVEGPGEQYV. Here the CDR3 DNA reads TGCAGCGTTGAGGGGCCGGGAGAGCAGTACGTC.

The rearrangement links TRBV7-3 to TRBJ2-3, with 10 nucleotides matching TRBD2. V shed 1 base, J shed 5 bases, and the junction held 6 bases outside the gene matches. Germline loops: CDR1 SGHTA, CDR2 FQGTGA. The CDR3 loop spans 16 amino acids. The CDR3: CASSLRAGGPGDTQYF. Written as DNA, the CDR3 is TGTGCCAGCAGCTTAAGAGCGGGGGGGCCCGGAGATACGCAGTATTTT.

This chain links TRBV20-1 with TRBJ2-7; TRBD1 is a possible D gene (5 bases). Trimming took 3 bases from V and 5 from J, leaving 14 bases between them. Germline V gene data show CDR1 as DFQATT and CDR2 as SNEGSKA (reference sequence). The CDR3 spans 13 residues. The CDR3 is CSASIPGINEQYV. Written as DNA, the CDR3 is TGCAGTGCTAGTATTCCAGGGATCAACGAGCAGTACGTC.

CDR3 DNA sequence: TGTGCCAGCCGGGACAGGAGTTCCTACGAGCAGTACTTC. It translates to CASRDRSSYEQYF. This chain joins TRBV6-1 and TRBJ2-7; 8 nucleotides match TRBD1. The CDR3 spans 13 residues. Trimming took 8 bases from V and 1 from J; bases not matched to a gene: 4. CDR1 is MNHNS, CDR2 SASEGT, per germline.

The sample holds a few counts of this clonotype. The chain employs TRBV5-1 and TRBJ2-3; D call uncertain. Germline V gene sequence: CDR1 SGHRS, CDR2 YFSETQ. Trimming pared 5 bases from V and 6 bases from J, leaving 7 bases between. CDR3 length: 11 amino acids. The DNA of the CDR3 is TGCGCCAGCAGGGACGGCGATACGCAGTATTTT. Translated, it gives CASRDGDTQYF.

This clonotype appeared a few times. J is TRBJ2-1 and V is TRBV7-8; D may be TRBD1 (7 bases). The CDR3 runs to 15 residues. Germline CDR1 and CDR2: SGHVS and FQNEAQ. V gave up 6 bases and J gave up 10 bases, with 22 bases separating them. Written as DNA, the CDR3 is TGTGCCAGCAGAGCAGACAGGGCCCGTCGGGGGGAGCAGTTCTTC. Translating it yields CASRADRARRGEQFF.

The rearrangement links TRBV29-1 to TRBJ2-5; 10 bases align to TRBD2. V trimming: 6 bases; J trimming: 5 bases; junction bases outside the gene matches: 18. The length of the CDR3 is 17 residues. Looked up from germline, CDR1 is SQVTM and CDR2 is ANQGSEA. The CDR3, as DNA: TGCAGCGTCCAACCAGCGGGGGGGAAATCCAGCTTGGAGACCCAGTACTTC. This sequence encodes CSVQPAGGKSSLETQYF.

This chain joins TRBV6-5 and TRBJ1-1; weak D call: TRBD1 (6 bases). Trimming took 6 bases from V and 0 from J, leaving 14 bases between them. The germline CDR1 and CDR2 sequences are MNHEY and SVGAGI. The CDR3 consists of 15 residues. The CDR3 spells CASSLTGSLNTEAFF. As DNA, the CDR3 is TGTGCCAGCAGCCTAACAGGGTCCCTGAACACTGAAGCTTTCTTT.

The genes are TRBV19 and TRBJ2-1; D perhaps matches TRBD1 (6 bases). The CDR3 contains 15 residues. Per the germline V gene, CDR1 is LNHDA and CDR2 is SQIVND (reference sequence). V was shortened by 3 bases and J by 0 bases, with 9 bases between the two germline ends. Written as DNA, the CDR3 is TGTGCCAGTAGTATCCAGGGGAGCTCCTACAATGAGCAGTTCTTC. Translation gives CASSIQGSSYNEQFF.

In its sample, this clonotype was seen a few times. The chain combines TRBV12-3 or TRBV12-4 with TRBJ1-6; D uncertain. The CDR3 contains 14 residues. V was shortened by 6 bases and J by 6 bases, with 12 bases between the two germline ends. The CDR3 coding sequence is TGTGCCAGCAGAGCGATCGCTAGTAATTCACCCCTCCACTTT. Amino acid sequence: CASRAIASNSPLHF.

The gene calls are TRBV6-5 and TRBJ2-6; no firm D call. Germline lookup yields CDR1 MNHEY and CDR2 SVGAGI. The CDR3 is 18 residues long. V shed 2 bases and J shed 0 bases, with 14 bases lying between them. The CDR3 here is CASSYSGFLPSGANVLTF. The DNA for the CDR3 is TGTGCCAGCAGTTACAGTGGGTTTCTCCCCTCTGGGGCCAACGTCCTGACTTTC.

This clonotype was seen many times. This chain joins TRBV6-5 and TRBJ2-2, with 15 positions matching TRBD2. The CDR3 is made up of 19 amino acids. Unmatched junction bases numbered 14, after V lost 6 bases and J lost 6 bases. Germline V gene data show CDR1 as MNHEY and CDR2 as SVGAGI. The CDR3 DNA reads TGTGCCAGCAGAGGCGGACTAGCGGGGGGGCCGTATATGGCCGGGGAGCTGTTTTTT. It yields the protein CASRGGLAGGPYMAGELFF.

This clonotype has a handful of counts. This rearrangement joins TRBV5-6 to TRBJ2-1, with TRBD1 matching 9 bases. V lost 5 bases, J lost 15 bases, and 21 bases stayed unmatched. Per the germline V gene, CDR1 is SGHDT and CDR2 is YYEEEE. The CDR3 runs 16 residues. The CDR3 loop reads CASRTSTGTGKLWWFF. CDR3 DNA: TGTGCCAGCAGAACGTCAACCGGGACAGGGAAACTTTGGTGGTTCTTC.

This chain uses TRBV6-5 with TRBJ2-1, with D possibly being TRBD2 (5 bases). The CDR3 runs to 16 residues. From germline, CDR1 is MNHEY and CDR2 SVGAGI. Trimming stripped 1 base from V and 0 bases from J, with 10 bases between. The CDR3: CASSYFSGDSYNEQFF. CDR3 nucleotide sequence: TGTGCCAGCAGTTACTTTTCCGGGGACTCCTACAATGAGCAGTTCTTC.

This clonotype was seen a few times. The gene calls are TRBV11-2 and TRBJ2-1, with D unresolved. In germline, CDR1 is SGHAT, CDR2 FQNNGV. With 0 bases removed from V and 9 bases from J, the gap between germline ends came to 9 bases. This CDR3 comprises 13 residues. CDR3 nucleotide sequence: TGTGCCAGCAGCTTAGAGGGGTTGGGTGAGCAGTTCTTC. This codes for CASSLEGLGEQFF.

V is TRBV7-2 and J is TRBJ2-5, with D tentatively TRBD1 (5 bases). The V end lost 10 bases, the J end lost 5 bases, and 17 bases lay between the germline ends. CDR1 SGHTA and CDR2 FQGNSA come from the germline V gene. CDR3 length: 13 amino acids. The DNA for the CDR3 is TGTGCCACCGGACCGTCACAGGAGGAGACCCAGTACTTC. It specifies CATGPSQEETQYF. Looking up the rest from reference TRBV7-2 and TRBJ2-5 gives the full variable domain: GAGVSQSPSNKVTEKGKDVELRCDPISGHTALYWYRQSLGQGLEFLIYFQGNSAPDKSGLPSDRFSAERTGGSVSTLTIQRTQQEDSAVYLCATGPSQEETQYFGPGTRLLVL.

This clonotype was observed at least ten times. V is TRBV5-4 and J is TRBJ2-3; D perhaps matches TRBD1 (6 bases). Germline V gene sequence: CDR1 SGHNT, CDR2 YYREEE (reference sequence). The V end was cut by 4 bases, the J end by 0 bases, with 12 bases between. The CDR3 length is 15 residues. CDR3 protein: CASSRDTTSTDTQYF. Here the CDR3 DNA reads TGTGCCAGCAGCCGGGACACAACTAGCACAGATACGCAGTATTTT.